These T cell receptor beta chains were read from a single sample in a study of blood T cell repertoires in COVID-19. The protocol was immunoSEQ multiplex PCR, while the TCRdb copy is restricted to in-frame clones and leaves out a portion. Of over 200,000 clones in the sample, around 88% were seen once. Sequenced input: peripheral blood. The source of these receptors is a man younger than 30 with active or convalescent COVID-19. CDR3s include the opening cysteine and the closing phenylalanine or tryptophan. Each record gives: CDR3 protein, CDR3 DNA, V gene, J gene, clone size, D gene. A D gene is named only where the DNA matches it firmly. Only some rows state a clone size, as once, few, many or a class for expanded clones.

CDR3 protein: CSVESHRPPYEQYF
CDR3 DNA: TGCAGCGTTGAGAGTCACAGGCCCCCCTACGAGCAGTACTTC
V gene: TRBV29-1
J gene: TRBJ2-7
clone size: NA
D gene: NA

CDR3 protein: CASSPGLYNEQFF
CDR3 DNA: TGTGCCAGTAGTCCGGGACTATACAATGAGCAGTTCTTC
V gene: TRBV19
J gene: TRBJ2-1
clone size: once
D gene: TRBD2

CDR3 protein: CASGLPIPTSGSLTDTQYF
CDR3 DNA: TGTGCTAGTGGTTTGCCGATCCCGACTAGCGGGAGTCTCACAGATACGCAGTATTTT
V gene: TRBV12-5
J gene: TRBJ2-3
clone size: NA
D gene: TRBD2

CDR3 protein: CASSPSDTRVRGYTF
CDR3 DNA: TGTGCCAGCTCACCTAGCGACACGAGGGTTCGGGGCTACACCTTC
V gene: TRBV18
J gene: TRBJ1-2
clone size: NA
D gene: NA

CDR3 protein: CASSFRGGSSYNSPLHF
CDR3 DNA: TGTGCCAGCAGCTTCCGGGGTGGCAGCTCCTATAATTCACCCCTCCACTTT
V gene: TRBV7-9
J gene: TRBJ1-6
clone size: NA
D gene: NA

CDR3 protein: CASSQRRSRAFF
CDR3 DNA: TGTGCCAGCAGCCAAAGGAGGTCTCGAGCTTTCTTT
V gene: TRBV14
J gene: TRBJ1-1
clone size: few
D gene: NA

CDR3 protein: CASSLGQGSGTAYEQYF
CDR3 DNA: TGCGCCAGCAGCTTGGGACAGGGGAGCGGGACGGCCTACGAGCAGTACTTC
V gene: TRBV5-1
J gene: TRBJ2-7
clone size: NA
D gene: NA

CDR3 protein: CASSLVRAGRSYNEQFF
CDR3 DNA: TGCGCCAGCAGCTTGGTTCGGGCAGGGCGGTCCTACAATGAGCAGTTCTTC
V gene: TRBV5-1
J gene: TRBJ2-1
clone size: NA
D gene: NA

CDR3 protein: CASRRKSQGSAEAFF
CDR3 DNA: TGTGCCAGCAGGAGAAAATCACAGGGAAGTGCTGAAGCTTTCTTT
V gene: TRBV27
J gene: TRBJ1-1
clone size: NA
D gene: NA

CDR3 protein: CASSEGPGLPADTQYF
CDR3 DNA: TGTGCCAGCAGTGAAGGGCCGGGACTACCCGCAGATACGCAGTATTTT
V gene: TRBV25-1
J gene: TRBJ2-3
clone size: NA
D gene: TRBD2

CDR3 protein: CASSLGGAGEKLFF
CDR3 DNA: TGTGCCAGCAGCTTAGGCGGGGCAGGTGAAAAACTGTTTTTT
V gene: TRBV11-2
J gene: TRBJ1-4
clone size: NA
D gene: NA

CDR3 protein: CASSAQPASGRAGWDTDTQYF
CDR3 DNA: TGTGCCAGCAGCGCCCAACCCGCTAGCGGGAGGGCCGGATGGGACACAGATACGCAGTATTTT
V gene: TRBV9
J gene: TRBJ2-3
clone size: once
D gene: TRBD2

CDR3 protein: CASSAGQRNTEAFF
CDR3 DNA: TGTGCCAGCAGCGCTGGACAGAGAAACACTGAAGCTTTCTTT
V gene: TRBV9
J gene: TRBJ1-1
clone size: NA
D gene: NA

CDR3 protein: CSVVAGVNTGELFF
CDR3 DNA: TGCAGCGTTGTAGCGGGAGTGAACACCGGGGAGCTGTTTTTT
V gene: TRBV29-1
J gene: TRBJ2-2
clone size: NA
D gene: TRBD2

CDR3 protein: CASSVGTATNEKLFF
CDR3 DNA: TGTGCCAGCAGCGTAGGGACAGCAACTAATGAAAAACTGTTTTTT
V gene: TRBV9
J gene: TRBJ1-4
clone size: NA
D gene: NA

CDR3 protein: CASSPYSGPTYEQYF
CDR3 DNA: TGTGCCAGCAGCCCCTATAGCGGGCCGACCTACGAGCAGTACTTC
V gene: TRBV9
J gene: TRBJ2-7
clone size: NA
D gene: TRBD2

CDR3 protein: CASSSANRQVSGNTIYF
CDR3 DNA: TGTGCCAGCTCATCGGCGAACAGACAGGTCTCTGGAAACACCATATATTTT
V gene: TRBV18
J gene: TRBJ1-3
clone size: NA
D gene: NA

CDR3 protein: CASSRAVIGGANVLTF
CDR3 DNA: TGTGCCAGCAGCCGAGCTGTAATCGGTGGGGCCAACGTCCTGACTTTC
V gene: TRBV14
J gene: TRBJ2-6
clone size: NA
D gene: NA

CDR3 protein: CASSLGGRLKLSSYEQYF
CDR3 DNA: TGTGCCAGCAGTTTAGGCGGCAGACTAAAACTGAGCTCCTACGAGCAGTACTTC
V gene: TRBV28
J gene: TRBJ2-7
clone size: NA
D gene: NA

CDR3 protein: CASSSPDRGKQPQHF
CDR3 DNA: TGTGCCAGCAGTTCCCCGGACAGGGGTAAGCAGCCCCAGCATTTT
V gene: TRBV6-6
J gene: TRBJ1-5
clone size: few
D gene: TRBD1

CDR3 protein: CASSVWPITDTQYF
CDR3 DNA: TGTGCCAGCAGCGTTTGGCCGATCACAGATACGCAGTATTTT
V gene: TRBV9
J gene: TRBJ2-3
clone size: NA
D gene: NA

CDR3 protein: CASSAGRGTGGNSEQYF
CDR3 DNA: TGTGCCAGCAGCGCGGGGAGGGGGACAGGCGGAAACTCGGAGCAGTACTTC
V gene: TRBV5-8
J gene: TRBJ2-7
clone size: NA
D gene: NA

CDR3 protein: CASSLGGTSGVKPYEQYF
CDR3 DNA: TGCGCCAGCAGCCTCGGGGGGACTAGCGGGGTAAAGCCCTACGAGCAGTACTTC
V gene: TRBV4-1
J gene: TRBJ2-7
clone size: NA
D gene: TRBD2

CDR3 protein: CASTQTVSNQPQHF
CDR3 DNA: TGTGCCAGCACCCAGACAGTAAGCAATCAGCCCCAGCATTTT
V gene: TRBV2
J gene: TRBJ1-5
clone size: NA
D gene: NA

CDR3 protein: CASSLGTSYEQYF
CDR3 DNA: TGTGCCAGCAGTTTAGGGACAAGCTACGAGCAGTACTTC
V gene: TRBV27
J gene: TRBJ2-7
clone size: NA
D gene: NA

CDR3 protein: CASSPQGERNTIYF
CDR3 DNA: TGCGCCAGCAGTCCACAGGGGGAGAGAAACACCATATATTTT
V gene: TRBV5-1
J gene: TRBJ1-3
clone size: NA
D gene: TRBD1

CDR3 protein: CASRGQGNTGELFF
CDR3 DNA: TGTGCCAGCAGGGGACAGGGGAACACCGGGGAGCTGTTTTTT
V gene: TRBV2
J gene: TRBJ2-2
clone size: NA
D gene: TRBD1

CDR3 protein: CASAGGAYGYTF
CDR3 DNA: TGTGCCAGCGCGGGAGGGGCCTATGGCTACACCTTC
V gene: TRBV11-2
J gene: TRBJ1-2
clone size: NA
D gene: NA

CDR3 protein: CASSQDWGELETQYF
CDR3 DNA: TGCGCCAGCAGCCAAGATTGGGGGGAGCTGGAGACCCAGTACTTC
V gene: TRBV4-3
J gene: TRBJ2-5
clone size: NA
D gene: NA

CDR3 protein: CASSPPSGGHGNTIYF
CDR3 DNA: TGTGCCAGCTCACCACCGTCAGGGGGTCACGGAAACACCATATATTTT
V gene: TRBV18
J gene: TRBJ1-3
clone size: NA
D gene: TRBD1

CDR3 protein: CASSVGRGQYEQYF
CDR3 DNA: TGTGCCAGCAGCGTAGGAAGGGGGCAGTACGAGCAGTACTTC
V gene: TRBV9
J gene: TRBJ2-7
clone size: NA
D gene: TRBD1

CDR3 protein: CARSSYFVRGMDF
CDR3 DNA: TGTGCCAGAAGCTCGTATTTCGTTAGGGGCATGGACTTC
V gene: TRBV5-3
J gene: TRBJ2-5
clone size: NA
D gene: NA

CDR3 protein: CASSSGSRGGSEQYF
CDR3 DNA: TGTGCCAGCAGTTCGGGGTCCCGGGGGGGATCCGAGCAGTACTTC
V gene: TRBV27
J gene: TRBJ2-7
clone size: NA
D gene: TRBD2

CDR3 protein: CASSTGTSGSDEQFF
CDR3 DNA: TGTGCCAGCAGTACCGGGACTAGCGGGAGCGATGAGCAGTTCTTC
V gene: TRBV6-2/TRBV6-3
J gene: TRBJ2-1
clone size: NA
D gene: TRBD2

CDR3 protein: CASSATMNTEAFF
CDR3 DNA: TGTGCCAGCAGCGCCACAATGAACACTGAAGCTTTCTTT
V gene: TRBV12-3/TRBV12-4
J gene: TRBJ1-1
clone size: NA
D gene: NA

CDR3 protein: CASSLEDRGHEQYF
CDR3 DNA: TGTGCCAGCAGCTTAGAAGACAGGGGGCACGAGCAGTACTTC
V gene: TRBV7-6
J gene: TRBJ2-7
clone size: NA
D gene: TRBD1

CDR3 protein: CASSLGASGNLETQYF
CDR3 DNA: TGCGCCAGCAGCCTTGGCGCTAGCGGGAATTTAGAGACCCAGTACTTC
V gene: TRBV4-1
J gene: TRBJ2-5
clone size: NA
D gene: TRBD2

CDR3 protein: CAISESEGQGSPLHF
CDR3 DNA: TGTGCCATCAGTGAGTCTGAGGGACAGGGATCACCCCTCCACTTT
V gene: TRBV10-3
J gene: TRBJ1-6
clone size: few
D gene: TRBD1

CDR3 protein: CASSQAGGNTGELFF
CDR3 DNA: TGTGCCAGTAGTCAAGCGGGCGGCAACACCGGGGAGCTGTTTTTT
V gene: TRBV19
J gene: TRBJ2-2
clone size: NA
D gene: NA

CDR3 protein: CASSWDSTYEQYF
CDR3 DNA: TGTGCCAGCAGCTGGGACAGTACCTACGAGCAGTACTTC
V gene: TRBV7-3
J gene: TRBJ2-7
clone size: NA
D gene: TRBD1

CDR3 protein: CASSFLGPGDTEAFF
CDR3 DNA: TGTGCCAGCAGTTTCTTGGGTCCAGGGGACACTGAAGCTTTCTTT
V gene: TRBV27
J gene: TRBJ1-1
clone size: NA
D gene: NA

CDR3 protein: CASARPGYNEQFF
CDR3 DNA: TGTGCCAGTGCGAGGCCCGGATACAATGAGCAGTTCTTC
V gene: TRBV19
J gene: TRBJ2-1
clone size: NA
D gene: NA

CDR3 protein: CASSDSNTEAFF
CDR3 DNA: TGTGCCAGCAGTGACAGTAACACTGAAGCTTTCTTT
V gene: TRBV6-6
J gene: TRBJ1-1
clone size: NA
D gene: NA

CDR3 protein: CASSPSRDRVSTYNSPLHF
CDR3 DNA: TGTGCCAGCAGCCCGTCCCGGGACAGGGTCTCAACCTATAATTCACCCCTCCACTTT
V gene: TRBV14
J gene: TRBJ1-6
clone size: NA
D gene: TRBD1

CDR3 protein: CASSLGDRGQQPQHF
CDR3 DNA: TGCGCCAGCAGCTTGGGGGACAGGGGACAACAGCCCCAGCATTTT
V gene: TRBV5-1
J gene: TRBJ1-5
clone size: NA
D gene: TRBD1

CDR3 protein: CASSYGATTGGNGYTF
CDR3 DNA: TGTGCCAGCAGTTACGGAGCGACTACAGGAGGGAATGGCTACACCTTC
V gene: TRBV6-5
J gene: TRBJ1-2
clone size: NA
D gene: NA

CDR3 protein: CASSFMPGQAEETQYF
CDR3 DNA: TGTGCCAGCAGCTTCATGCCTGGACAGGCGGAAGAGACCCAGTACTTC
V gene: TRBV7-9
J gene: TRBJ2-5
clone size: many
D gene: TRBD1

CDR3 protein: CASSLEGESYTF
CDR3 DNA: TGTGCCAGCAGTTTGGAAGGGGAAAGCTACACCTTC
V gene: TRBV28
J gene: TRBJ1-2
clone size: NA
D gene: NA

CDR3 protein: CASSREIKGLAGRSEQFF
CDR3 DNA: TGTGCCAGCAGCCGGGAAATAAAGGGACTAGCGGGGAGGAGTGAGCAGTTCTTC
V gene: TRBV7-2
J gene: TRBJ2-1
clone size: NA
D gene: TRBD2

CDR3 protein: CASSPIHAGEQPQHF
CDR3 DNA: TGTGCCAGCTCACCTATCCACGCGGGGGAACAGCCCCAGCATTTT
V gene: TRBV18
J gene: TRBJ1-5
clone size: NA
D gene: NA

CDR3 protein: CASSLDRNSYEQYF
CDR3 DNA: TGTGCCAGCAGCCTGGACAGAAACTCCTACGAGCAGTACTTC
V gene: TRBV11-2
J gene: TRBJ2-7
clone size: once
D gene: NA

CDR3 protein: CASSFRSHEKLFF
CDR3 DNA: TGTGCCAGCAGTTTCCGTTCCCATGAAAAACTGTTTTTT
V gene: TRBV27
J gene: TRBJ1-4
clone size: NA
D gene: NA

CDR3 protein: CASSIEWREGGTGELFF
CDR3 DNA: TGTGCCAGTAGTATAGAGTGGCGGGAGGGTGGCACCGGGGAGCTGTTTTTT
V gene: TRBV19
J gene: TRBJ2-2
clone size: NA
D gene: TRBD2

CDR3 protein: CASSVGTRTSGRSYEQYF
CDR3 DNA: TGTGCCAGCAGCGTAGGGACAAGGACTAGCGGGCGCTCCTACGAGCAGTACTTC
V gene: TRBV9
J gene: TRBJ2-7
clone size: once
D gene: TRBD2

CDR3 protein: CASTGTSTDTQYF
CDR3 DNA: TGCGCCAGCACCGGTACCTCCACAGATACGCAGTATTTT
V gene: TRBV5-1
J gene: TRBJ2-3
clone size: once
D gene: NA

CDR3 protein: CASSESLVPGELFF
CDR3 DNA: TGCGCCAGCAGTGAGTCGTTAGTGCCCGGGGAGCTGTTTTTT
V gene: TRBV10-1
J gene: TRBJ2-2
clone size: NA
D gene: NA

CDR3 protein: CASSQLSATSGGQETQYF
CDR3 DNA: TGTGCCAGCAGCCAACTCTCGGCGACTAGCGGGGGACAAGAGACCCAGTACTTC
V gene: TRBV4-2
J gene: TRBJ2-5
clone size: medium-sized
D gene: TRBD2